The rows below give T cell receptor beta chains drawn from one sample of a study of blood T cell repertoires in COVID-19. Sequencing was performed with immunoSEQ multiplex PCR; in TCRdb, only in-frame clones are kept and a portion is missing. The data show 150,000 to 200,000 clones, with 80% to 90% seen just once and approximately 2.3% held by the top ten. The sequenced sample consisted of PBMCs or T cells enriched from blood (not recorded which). These receptors came from a woman in her thirties or forties with acute COVID-19. Each CDR3 is given with its conserved first and last residue. D genes are given only for firm matches. Clone size, where shown, is once, few, many, or a class for clones that have expanded.

clone_size: .; j_call: TRBJ2-2; d_call: .; v_call: TRBV13; cdr3_aa: CASSFPGVRELFF; cdr3_nt: TGTGCCAGCAGCTTTCCAGGGGTACGAGAGCTGTTTTTT
clone_size: .; j_call: TRBJ2-7; d_call: .; v_call: TRBV18; cdr3_aa: CASSPSLSYEQYF; cdr3_nt: TGTGCCAGCTCACCGTCCCTCTCCTACGAGCAGTACTTC
clone_size: few; j_call: TRBJ2-2; d_call: .; v_call: TRBV2; cdr3_aa: CASSLGLKTNTGELFF; cdr3_nt: TGTGCCAGCAGTCTCGGACTGAAAACGAACACCGGGGAGCTGTTTTTT
clone_size: .; j_call: TRBJ2-7; d_call: TRBD1; v_call: TRBV10-3; cdr3_aa: CAISEQGALYEQYF; cdr3_nt: TGTGCCATCAGTGAACAGGGGGCTCTCTACGAGCAGTACTTC
clone_size: .; j_call: TRBJ1-4; d_call: .; v_call: TRBV28; cdr3_aa: CASSRVETNEKLFF; cdr3_nt: TGTGCCAGCAGTCGGGTGGAAACTAATGAAAAACTGTTTTTT
clone_size: .; j_call: TRBJ2-3; d_call: TRBD1; v_call: TRBV7-6; cdr3_aa: CASSLPRDRSTDTQYF; cdr3_nt: TGTGCCAGCAGCTTACCCCGGGACAGGAGCACAGATACGCAGTATTTT
clone_size: .; j_call: TRBJ1-6; d_call: .; v_call: TRBV28; cdr3_aa: CAIEDSGADLHF; cdr3_nt: TGTGCCATCGAGGATAGCGGTGCAGACCTCCACTTT
clone_size: .; j_call: TRBJ2-7; d_call: TRBD1; v_call: TRBV5-1; cdr3_aa: CASSLGQGEQYF; cdr3_nt: TGCGCCAGCAGCCTAGGACAGGGCGAGCAGTACTTC
clone_size: once; j_call: TRBJ2-7; d_call: TRBD2; v_call: TRBV10-1; cdr3_aa: CASTSRTSGYEQYF; cdr3_nt: TGCGCCAGCACCTCAAGGACTAGCGGCTACGAGCAGTACTTC
clone_size: .; j_call: TRBJ1-2; d_call: TRBD1; v_call: TRBV27; cdr3_aa: CASSRDRGAGYTF; cdr3_nt: TGTGCCAGCAGTCGCGACAGGGGTGCTGGCTACACCTTC
clone_size: .; j_call: TRBJ2-5; d_call: .; v_call: TRBV7-2; cdr3_aa: CASSLSPQETQYF; cdr3_nt: TGTGCCAGCAGCTTATCCCCCCAGGAGACCCAGTACTTC
clone_size: .; j_call: TRBJ2-3; d_call: TRBD2; v_call: TRBV27; cdr3_aa: CASSLSAGESTDTQYF; cdr3_nt: TGTGCCAGCAGTTTATCGGCGGGGGAGAGCACAGATACGCAGTATTTT
clone_size: .; j_call: TRBJ2-3; d_call: .; v_call: TRBV7-9; cdr3_aa: CASSLSQGTDTQYF; cdr3_nt: TGTGCCAGCAGCTTATCTCAGGGTACAGATACGCAGTATTTT
clone_size: .; j_call: TRBJ2-5; d_call: .; v_call: TRBV9; cdr3_aa: CASSAGHKETQYF; cdr3_nt: TGTGCCAGCAGCGCGGGACACAAAGAGACCCAGTACTTC
clone_size: few; j_call: TRBJ1-6; d_call: TRBD1; v_call: TRBV10-2; cdr3_aa: CASTSSLNRGKSPLHF; cdr3_nt: TGCGCCAGCACCTCGTCGTTAAACAGGGGGAAATCACCCCTCCACTTT